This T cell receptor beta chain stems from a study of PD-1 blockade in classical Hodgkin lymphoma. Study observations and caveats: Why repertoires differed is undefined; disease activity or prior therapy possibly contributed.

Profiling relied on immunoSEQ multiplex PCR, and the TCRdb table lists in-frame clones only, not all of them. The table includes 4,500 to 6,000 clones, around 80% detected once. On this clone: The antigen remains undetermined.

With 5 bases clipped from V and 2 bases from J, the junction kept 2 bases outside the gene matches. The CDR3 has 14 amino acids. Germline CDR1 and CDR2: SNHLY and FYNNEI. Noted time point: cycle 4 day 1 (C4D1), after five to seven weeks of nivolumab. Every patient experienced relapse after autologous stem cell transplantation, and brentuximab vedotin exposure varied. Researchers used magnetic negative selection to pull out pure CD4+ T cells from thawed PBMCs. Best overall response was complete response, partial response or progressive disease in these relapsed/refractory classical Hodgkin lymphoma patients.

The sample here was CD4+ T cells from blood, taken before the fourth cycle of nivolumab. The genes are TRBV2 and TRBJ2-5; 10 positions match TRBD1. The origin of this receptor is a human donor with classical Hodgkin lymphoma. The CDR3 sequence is CASSWGQGQETQYF. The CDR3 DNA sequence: TGTGCCAGCAGTTGGGGACAGGGGCAAGAGACCCAGTACTTC.